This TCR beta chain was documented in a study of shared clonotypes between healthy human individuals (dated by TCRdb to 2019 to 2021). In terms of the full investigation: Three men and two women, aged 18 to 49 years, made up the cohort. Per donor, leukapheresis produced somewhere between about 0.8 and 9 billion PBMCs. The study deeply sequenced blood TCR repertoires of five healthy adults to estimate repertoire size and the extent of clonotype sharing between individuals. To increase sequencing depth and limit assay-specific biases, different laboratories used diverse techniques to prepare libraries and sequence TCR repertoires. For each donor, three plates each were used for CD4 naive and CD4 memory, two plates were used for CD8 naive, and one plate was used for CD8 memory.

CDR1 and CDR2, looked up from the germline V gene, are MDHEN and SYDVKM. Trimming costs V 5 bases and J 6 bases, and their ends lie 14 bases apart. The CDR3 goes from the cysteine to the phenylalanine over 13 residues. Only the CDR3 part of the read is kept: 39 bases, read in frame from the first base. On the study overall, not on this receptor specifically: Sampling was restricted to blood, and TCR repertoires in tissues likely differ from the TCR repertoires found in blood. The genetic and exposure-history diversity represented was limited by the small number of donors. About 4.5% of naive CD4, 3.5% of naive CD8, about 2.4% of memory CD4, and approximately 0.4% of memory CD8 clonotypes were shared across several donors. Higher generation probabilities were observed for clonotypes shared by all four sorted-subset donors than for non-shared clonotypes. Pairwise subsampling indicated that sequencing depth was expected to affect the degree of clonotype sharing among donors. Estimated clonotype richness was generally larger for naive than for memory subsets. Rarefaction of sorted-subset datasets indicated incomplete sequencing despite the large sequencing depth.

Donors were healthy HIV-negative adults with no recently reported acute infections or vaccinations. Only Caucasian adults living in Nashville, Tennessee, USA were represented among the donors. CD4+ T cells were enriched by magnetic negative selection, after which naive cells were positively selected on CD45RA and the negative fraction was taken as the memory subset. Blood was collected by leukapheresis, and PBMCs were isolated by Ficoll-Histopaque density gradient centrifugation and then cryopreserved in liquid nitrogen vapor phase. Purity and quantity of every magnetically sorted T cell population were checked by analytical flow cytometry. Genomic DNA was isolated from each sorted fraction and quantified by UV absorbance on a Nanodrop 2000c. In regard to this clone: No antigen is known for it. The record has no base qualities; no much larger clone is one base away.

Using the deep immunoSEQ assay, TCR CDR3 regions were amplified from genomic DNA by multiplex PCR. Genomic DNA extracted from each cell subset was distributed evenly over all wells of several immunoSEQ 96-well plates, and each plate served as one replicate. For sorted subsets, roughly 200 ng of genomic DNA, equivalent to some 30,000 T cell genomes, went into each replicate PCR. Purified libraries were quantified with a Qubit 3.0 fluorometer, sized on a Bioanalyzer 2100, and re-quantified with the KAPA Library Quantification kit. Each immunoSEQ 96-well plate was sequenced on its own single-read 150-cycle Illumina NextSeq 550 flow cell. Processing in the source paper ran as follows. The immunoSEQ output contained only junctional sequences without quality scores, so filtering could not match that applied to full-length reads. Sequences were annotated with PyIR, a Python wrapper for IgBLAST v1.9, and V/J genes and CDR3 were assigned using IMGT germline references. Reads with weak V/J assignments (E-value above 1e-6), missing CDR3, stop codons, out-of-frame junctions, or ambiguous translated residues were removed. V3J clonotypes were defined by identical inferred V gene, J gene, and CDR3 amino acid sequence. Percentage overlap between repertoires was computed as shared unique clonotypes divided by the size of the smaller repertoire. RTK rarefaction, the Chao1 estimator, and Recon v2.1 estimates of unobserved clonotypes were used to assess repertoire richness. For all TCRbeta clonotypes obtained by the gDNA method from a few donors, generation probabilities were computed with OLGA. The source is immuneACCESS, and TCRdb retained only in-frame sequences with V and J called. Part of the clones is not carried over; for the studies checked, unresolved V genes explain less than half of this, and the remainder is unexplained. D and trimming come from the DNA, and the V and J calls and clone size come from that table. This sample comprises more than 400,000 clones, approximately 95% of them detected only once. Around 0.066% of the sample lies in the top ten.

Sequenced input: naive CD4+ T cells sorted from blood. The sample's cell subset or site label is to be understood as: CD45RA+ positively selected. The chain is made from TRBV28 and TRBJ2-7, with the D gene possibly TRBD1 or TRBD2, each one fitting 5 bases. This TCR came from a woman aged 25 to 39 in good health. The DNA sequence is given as TGTGCCAGCAGTGGTCCCTCAGGGACCGAGCAGTACTTC. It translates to CASSGPSGTEQYF.